The 21 T cell receptor beta chains presented below share a single source sample, sequenced in a study of a mutant IDH1 vaccine in newly diagnosed glioma. Measured with immunoSEQ multiplex PCR; TCRdb has only the in-frame clones, and not every one. This sample yields tens of thousands of clones, of which about four fifths are seen a single time; 7% to 9% belongs to the top ten. Time point defined: baseline, week 1 (first vaccination visit). Noted treatment: pre-vaccination baseline after standard-of-care therapy. Sequenced here: PBMCs, sampled from a glioma patient treated with radiotherapy, temozolomide or both. The receptor set was obtained from a woman aged 45 to 65 with glioma.

The chain carries TRBV27 and TRBJ2-5; the D gene is possibly TRBD2 (7 bases). CDR1 MNHEY and CDR2 SMNVEV come from the germline V gene (reference sequence). Deletions cut 6 bases from V and 4 bases from J, with 21 bases between. The CDR3 is 16 amino acids. The CDR3 region is CASRGGGNFYGETQYF. The DNA of the CDR3 is TGTGCCAGCAGGGGAGGGGGAAATTTTTACGGAGAGACCCAGTACTTC.

The chain joins TRBV11-2 to TRBJ2-3; a possible D gene is TRBD1 (5 bases). V lost 5 bases to trimming and J lost 3 bases, with 9 bases between them. The CDR3 is made up of 13 amino acids. Germline-derived CDR1 and CDR2 are SGHAT and FQNNGV. The CDR3 spells CASSPPGTDTQYF. The CDR3 nucleotides read TGTGCCAGCAGCCCGCCAGGGACAGATACGCAGTATTTT. Variable domain in full (rest from reference TRBV11-2 and TRBJ2-3): EAGVAQSPRYKIIEKRQSVAFWCNPISGHATLYWYQQILGQGPKLLIQFQNNGVVDDSQLPKDRFSAERLKGVDSTLKIQPAKLEDSAVYLCASSPPGTDTQYFGPGTRLTVL.

The chain carries TRBV7-2 and TRBJ2-2; D is perhaps TRBD2 (5 bases). Trimming removed 3 bases at V and 5 bases at J, with 13 bases between. Germline-derived CDR1 and CDR2 are SGHTA and FQGNSA. This CDR3 region has 15 residues. The CDR3 region is CASSFRGYKTGELFF. Here the CDR3 DNA reads TGTGCCAGCAGCTTTCGGGGTTACAAAACCGGGGAGCTGTTTTTT.

V usage is TRBV4-2 and J usage is TRBJ1-2; no clear D. The CDR3 runs to 15 residues. Per germline, CDR1 LGHNA and CDR2 YNFKEQ. V lost 0 bases and J lost 0, with 8 bases in between. CDR3 region: CASSQDNIANYGYTF. The CDR3 nucleotides are TGTGCCAGCAGCCAAGACAACATAGCTAACTATGGCTACACCTTC.

This clone was counted a single time. This sequence joins TRBV9 and TRBJ1-4, with D perhaps TRBD1 (5 bases). Between the trimmed V and J ends, which lost 0 bases and 8 bases, there was a span of 14 bases. Germline V lookup: CDR1 SGDLS, CDR2 YYNGEE. The CDR3 totals 15 residues. Here the CDR3 DNA reads TGTGCCAGCAGCGTAGGTGGGGGGACCTTAGAAAAACTGTTTTTT. Its protein is CASSVGGGTLEKLFF.

The chain combines TRBV19 with TRBJ2-7, with D perhaps TRBD1 (7 bases). The CDR3 sequence is 14 residues long. Trimming cost V 5 bases and J 3 bases, with 14 bases left between them. CDR1 LNHDA and CDR2 SQIVND come from the germline V gene (reference sequence). CDR3 bases: TGTGCCAGTAGTGCGGGACAGCGATACTACGAGCAGTACTTC. It is translated as CASSAGQRYYEQYF.

This clone was picked up a small number of times. The chain couples TRBV9 to TRBJ1-1; possibly TRBD1 for D (5 bases). From germline, CDR1 is SGDLS and CDR2 YYNGEE. CDR3 size: 13 residues. Deletions cut 0 bases from V and 7 bases from J, with 10 bases between. CDR3 protein: CASSVEGPNEAFF. The CDR3 region has the DNA TGTGCCAGCAGCGTAGAGGGGCCGAATGAAGCTTTCTTT. Full variable domain (outside the CDR3, taken from reference TRBV9 and TRBJ1-1): DSGVTQTPKHLITATGQRVTLRCSPRSGDLSVYWYQQSLDQGLQFLIQYYNGEERAKGNILERFSAQQFPDLHSELNLSSLELGDSALYFCASSVEGPNEAFFGQGTRLTVV.

This chain links TRBV6-5 with TRBJ2-5; tentatively, D is TRBD2 (5 bases). Trimming removed 5 bases at V and 1 base at J, with 14 bases between. The CDR3 totals 15 residues. Germline assignment: CDR1 MNHEY and CDR2 SVGAGI. CDR3 coding DNA: TGTGCCAGCAGTCAGACTATGCTGCTCCAAGAGACCCAGTACTTC. Encoded protein: CASSQTMLLQETQYF.

The chain uses TRBV6-6 and TRBJ1-2, with 7 nucleotides matching TRBD1. J lost 6 bases, V lost 1 base, and 5 bases had no gene match. The CDR3 extends over 14 amino acids. CDR1 is MNHNY and CDR2 is SVGAGI in the germline V gene (reference sequence). This CDR3 is CASSYYNRGDGYTF. For the CDR3, the DNA is TGTGCCAGCAGTTACTATAACAGGGGAGATGGCTACACCTTC.

The V and J genes are TRBV6-5 and TRBJ2-7, with 8 bases fitting TRBD1. This CDR3 comprises 12 residues. With 6 bases clipped from V and 6 bases from J, the junction kept 4 bases outside the gene matches. Germline loops: CDR1 MNHEY, CDR2 SVGAGI. The CDR3 loop reads CASSVDRGEQYF. The CDR3 DNA reads as TGTGCCAGCAGCGTTGACAGGGGCGAGCAGTACTTC.

The genes are TRBV9 and TRBJ1-6; 7 nucleotides agree with TRBD1. There are 14 residues in the CDR3. The germline V gene encodes CDR1 SGDLS and CDR2 YYNGEE. V lost 3 bases to trimming and J lost 10 bases; unmatched junction nucleotides: 7. The CDR3 DNA reads as TGTGCCAGCAGCGCGAGACAGGGAAACTCACCCCTCCACTTT. Its protein product is CASSARQGNSPLHF. Supplemented by reference TRBV9 and TRBJ1-6, the full variable domain reads DSGVTQTPKHLITATGQRVTLRCSPRSGDLSVYWYQQSLDQGLQFLIQYYNGEERAKGNILERFSAQQFPDLHSELNLSSLELGDSALYFCASSARQGNSPLHFGNGTRLTVT.

The rearrangement joins TRBV5-6 to TRBJ1-2; the D gene is possibly TRBD1 (5 bases). This CDR3 is 13 amino acids long. Germline lookup yields CDR1 SGHDT and CDR2 YYEEEE. The V end lost 0 bases, the J end lost 5 bases, and 8 bases lay between the germline ends. The CDR3 spells CASSLVGEYGYTF. The CDR3, as DNA: TGTGCCAGCAGCTTGGTGGGGGAGTATGGCTACACCTTC.

CDR3 in DNA: TGCGCCAGCAGCCAAGATTCTCAGGGGATTCAAGAGACCCAGTACTTC. Protein: CASSQDSQGIQETQYF. The chain carries TRBV4-1 and TRBJ2-5, with D perhaps matching TRBD1 (6 bases). Trimming took off 0 bases at V and 2 bases at J, with 13 bases between the two ends. CDR1 MGHRA and CDR2 YSYEKL come from the germline V gene. CDR3 size: 16 residues.

Only one count was recorded for this clone. The chain combines TRBV5-1 with TRBJ2-7; D gene uncertain. The CDR3 is 14 residues long. With 3 bases removed from V and 5 bases from J, the gap between germline ends came to 15 bases. Germline lookup yields CDR1 SGHRS and CDR2 YFSETQ. In DNA, the CDR3 is TGCGCCAGCAGCTCCCCCGGCCTAAGGGACGAGCAGTACTTC. Protein product: CASSSPGLRDEQYF.

The chain is built from TRBV6-6 and TRBJ1-1; 9 nucleotides align to TRBD1. Germline V lookup: CDR1 MNHNY, CDR2 SVGAGI (reference sequence). V dropped 9 bases and J dropped 4; count of bases not matched to a gene: 3. CDR3 size: 12 residues. The CDR3 sequence: CASGQGFTEAFF. The CDR3 DNA follows: TGTGCCAGTGGACAGGGGTTCACTGAAGCTTTCTTT.

The chain combines TRBV5-1 with TRBJ1-1; no definite D call. CDR3 length: 14 amino acids. CDR1 SGHRS and CDR2 YFSETQ come from the germline V gene. V was shortened by 1 base and J by 5 bases, with 12 bases between the two germline ends. The CDR3 nucleotides are TGCGCCAGCAGCTTGTCGCAAAGCGGGACTGAAGCTTTCTTT. Encoded protein: CASSLSQSGTEAFF.

This clone was observed a handful of times. In DNA, the CDR3 is TGTGCCGCCCACAGGGGACGAGAAGCTTTCTTT. It is translated as CAAHRGREAFF. This chain links TRBV19 with TRBJ1-1; 7 nucleotides match TRBD1. Germline lookup yields CDR1 LNHDA and CDR2 SQIVND (reference sequence). Trimming took 11 bases from V and 8 from J; bases not matched to a gene: 8. The CDR3 loop spans 11 amino acids.

This chain connects TRBV6-4 to TRBJ1-6; D is unclear. CDR1 MRHNA and CDR2 SNTAGT come from the germline V gene. This CDR3 has 14 amino acids. With 4 bases removed from V and 5 bases from J, the gap between germline ends came to 9 bases. This CDR3 is CASSAGPNNSPLHF. In DNA, the CDR3 is TGTGCCAGCAGTGCCGGACCGAATAATTCACCCCTCCACTTT.

The gene calls are TRBV19 and TRBJ1-5, with 10 bases aligning to TRBD1. The trim removed 1 base at V and 7 bases at J, leaving 7 bases unmatched. The germline V gene has CDR1 LNHDA and CDR2 SQIVND (reference sequence). This CDR3 contains 16 residues. The CDR3 is CASSIGGGQGSQPQHF. The CDR3 DNA reads as TGTGCCAGTAGTATAGGAGGGGGACAGGGGAGCCAGCCCCAGCATTTT.

This clone was found once. The chain uses TRBV10-3 and TRBJ2-5, with D possibly being TRBD2 (6 bases). The CDR3 loop spans 15 amino acids. V lost 4 bases to trimming and J lost 5 bases, with 17 bases between them. From germline, CDR1 is ENHRY and CDR2 SYGVKD. In nucleotides, the CDR3 is TGTGCCATCAGTGGCAGCCAGGGACTTAGCGAGACCCAGTACTTC. Translated, it gives CAISGSQGLSETQYF.

The rearrangement links TRBV7-9 to TRBJ2-1, with D unresolved. The CDR3 is made up of 14 amino acids. CDR1 is SEHNR, CDR2 FQNEAQ, per germline (reference sequence). V shed 5 bases and J shed 7 bases, with 15 bases lying between them. The CDR3 DNA reads TGTGCCAGCAGCCCACCGTGGGGTTTGAATGAGCAGTTCTTC. Translated, it gives CASSPPWGLNEQFF.